The 29 T cell receptor beta chains in this list originate from one sample, sequenced in a study of T cell responses to AZD1222 COVID-19 vaccine. TCRdb's copy holds only in-frame clones and misses some; the assay was immunoSEQ multiplex PCR. The sample includes 180,000 or so clones, 88% seen only once; the top ten take roughly 27%. The specimen was peripheral blood, collected 28 days after the second AZD1222 dose. These receptors were obtained from an adult who received the AZD1222 COVID-19 vaccine.

This clone has just a few counts. V gene TRBV7-2 combines with J gene TRBJ1-2; 8 bases line up with TRBD1. The CDR3 runs 15 residues. After removal of 5 bases from V and 6 bases from J, the junction contained 11 bases not matched to a gene. Germline V gives CDR1 SGHTA, CDR2 FQGNSA. The CDR3 spells CASSPPYGTGNGYTF. The CDR3 DNA reads as TGTGCCAGCAGCCCCCCCTACGGGACAGGTAATGGCTACACCTTC.

The V and J genes are TRBV6-6 and TRBJ2-2; a weak D match, TRBD2 (5 bases). From germline, CDR1 is MNHNY and CDR2 SVGAGI (reference sequence). This CDR3 comprises 13 residues. V was pared by 6 bases and J by 4 bases, with 9 bases between. The CDR3 region has the DNA TGTGCCAGCAGCACTAGTGCCACCGGGGAGCTGTTTTTT. As protein: CASSTSATGELFF.

The chain links TRBV11-2 to TRBJ1-4, with 9 bases matching TRBD1. With 4 bases clipped from V and 8 bases from J, the junction kept 14 bases outside the gene matches. The CDR3 is 17 residues long. Germline CDR1 and CDR2: SGHAT and FQNNGV. The CDR3 nucleotides read TGTGCCAGCAGCTCCTCGGGACAGGGAACCCTGAGGGAAAAACTGTTTTTT. It encodes CASSSSGQGTLREKLFF.

The rearrangement links TRBV6-5 to TRBJ2-1; TRBD2 might be the D (6 bases). With 6 bases removed from V and 6 bases from J, the gap between germline ends came to 18 bases. The CDR3 length is 15 residues. Germline V gene lookup returns CDR1 MNHEY and CDR2 SVGAGI. The CDR3: CASSLSGSAGNEQFF. DNA for the CDR3: TGTGCCAGCAGCCTTAGCGGTTCCGCCGGCAATGAGCAGTTCTTC.

The gene calls are TRBV4-1 and TRBJ2-5; 7 bases match TRBD1. The J segment lost 5 bases and the V segment lost 0 bases, leaving 0 bases of the junction unmatched. The germline V gene encodes CDR1 MGHRA and CDR2 YSYEKL. This CDR3 is 13 amino acids long. CDR3 residues: CASSQDRGETQYF. The DNA for the CDR3 is TGCGCCAGCAGCCAAGACAGGGGGGAGACCCAGTACTTC.

The CDR3 sequence: CASSFWGAGTSVEQYF. The CDR3 DNA reads TGTGCCAGCAGCTTTTGGGGTGCCGGGACCAGCGTCGAGCAGTACTTC. This chain uses TRBV7-9 with TRBJ2-7, with D possibly being TRBD1 or TRBD2 (5 bases each). V gave up 3 bases and J gave up 6 bases, with 21 bases separating them. Germline values: CDR1 SEHNR, CDR2 FQNEAQ (reference sequence). The CDR3 totals 16 residues.

V is TRBV19 and J is TRBJ1-2, with D perhaps TRBD1 (6 bases). The germline V gene encodes CDR1 LNHDA and CDR2 SQIVND (reference sequence). The CDR3 loop spans 16 amino acids. Between the trimmed V and J ends, which lost 6 bases and 7 bases, there was a span of 24 bases. The CDR3 is CASSGAGVGRFGGYTF. For the CDR3, the DNA is TGTGCCAGTAGCGGAGCAGGGGTAGGAAGGTTCGGTGGCTACACCTTC.

This sequence joins TRBV19 and TRBJ2-7; D gene uncertain. The CDR3 contains 12 residues. Germline loops: CDR1 LNHDA, CDR2 SQIVND (reference sequence). V lost 7 bases and J lost 2, with 9 bases in between. In DNA form, the CDR3 reads TGTGCCAGTATATCCGGAACCTACGAGCAGTACTTC. It yields the protein CASISGTYEQYF.

This clone was detected once. The chain carries TRBV27 and TRBJ1-1, with D possibly being TRBD1 (5 bases). CDR1 is MNHEY, CDR2 SMNVEV, per germline (reference sequence). The CDR3 spans 12 residues. Trimming removed 6 bases at V and 7 bases at J, with 12 bases between. The CDR3 is CASRPQGGEAFF. CDR3 in DNA: TGTGCCAGCAGACCTCAGGGAGGTGAAGCTTTCTTT.

The CDR3 DNA reads TGTGCCAGCAGTTCCCGTCTCCATAGCAATCAGCCCCAGCATTTT. This gives the protein CASSSRLHSNQPQHF. The V call is TRBV28, the J call TRBJ1-5; the D is unclear. The V end lost 4 bases, the J end lost 0 bases, and 10 bases lay between the germline ends. Germline assignment: CDR1 MDHEN and CDR2 SYDVKM. The CDR3 has 15 residues.

The chain is built from TRBV5-4 and TRBJ2-1; 9 nucleotides line up with TRBD2. The CDR3 has 16 residues. J gave up 12 bases and V 0 bases, and 13 bases lay outside the gene matches. Germline CDR1 SGHNT, CDR2 YYREEE (reference sequence). The CDR3: CASSLESALREGGQFF. The DNA of the CDR3 is TGTGCCAGCAGCTTGGAATCCGCGTTGCGGGAGGGGGGGCAGTTCTTC.

CDR3 nucleotides: TGTGCCAGCAGACCAACCAGGGGGCAGGAGCAGCCCCAGCATTTT. Amino acids: CASRPTRGQEQPQHF. This sequence joins TRBV21-1 and TRBJ1-5; TRBD1, the table's D call, was not compared with the DNA. TRBV21-1 is a pseudogene. This CDR3 region has 15 residues.

This chain links TRBV16 with TRBJ1-2; D is unclear. The CDR3 spans 15 residues. Deletions cut 4 bases from V and 0 bases from J, with 12 bases between. The germline gives CDR1 KGHSY, CDR2 FQNENV. The DNA for the CDR3 is TGTGCCAGCAGCCCGACGAGGTTCTCTAACTATGGCTACACCTTC. This encodes CASSPTRFSNYGYTF.

The J gene is TRBJ2-1, the V gene TRBV29-1, with TRBD2 matching 10 bases. The germline V gene has CDR1 SQVTM and CDR2 ANQGSEA. This CDR3 region has 15 residues. Trimming removed 3 bases from V and 5 bases from J; junction bases left unmatched: 7. The CDR3 here is CSVDRPGLANNEQFF. DNA of the CDR3: TGCAGCGTTGACCGCCCGGGACTAGCGAACAATGAGCAGTTCTTC.

This chain uses TRBV21-1 with TRBJ1-6; TRBD1 reflects the table's D call only, with no check against the DNA. TRBV21-1 is a documented pseudogene. This CDR3 spans 14 amino acids. The CDR3 region has the DNA TGTGCCAGCCCACACCGGACAGGAAATTCACCCCTCCACTTT. Translated, it gives CASPHRTGNSPLHF.

The gene calls are TRBV6-1 and TRBJ1-1; D unresolved. Trimming cost V 1 base and J 6 bases, with 6 bases left between them. CDR3 length: 12 residues. The V gene's germline CDR1 is MNHNS and CDR2 SASEGT. The CDR3 here is CASSEGLPEAFF. CDR3 bases: TGTGCCAGCAGTGAAGGGCTCCCTGAAGCTTTCTTT.

This chain joins TRBV5-4 and TRBJ2-2, with D possibly matching TRBD1 (6 bases). V dropped 3 bases and J dropped 6 bases, with 9 bases sitting between them. CDR1 is SGHNT, CDR2 YYREEE, per germline (reference sequence). The CDR3 runs to 13 residues. The CDR3 bases are TGTGCCAGCAGCTCGCGACAGGCCGGGGAGCTGTTTTTT. It codes for CASSSRQAGELFF.

The DNA of the CDR3 is TGTGCCAGCAGCGTAGACCAACCCCTTCTGATGAATGAGCAGTTCTTC. It encodes CASSVDQPLLMNEQFF. The J gene is TRBJ2-1, the V gene TRBV7-8; D unclear. The CDR3 length is 16 residues. Trimming stripped 5 bases from V and 7 bases from J, with 21 bases between. The germline V gene encodes CDR1 SGHVS and CDR2 FQNEAQ. Full variable domain (outside the CDR3, taken from reference TRBV7-8 and TRBJ2-1): GAGVSQSPRYKVAKRGQDVALRCDPISGHVSLFWYQQALGQGPEFLTYFQNEAQLDKSGLPSDRFFAERPEGSVSTLKIQRTQQEDSAVYLCASSVDQPLLMNEQFFGPGTRLTVL.

The chain recombines TRBV3-1 (or the pseudogene TRBV3-2) with TRBJ1-3, with D possibly being TRBD1 (6 bases). The germline CDR1 and CDR2 sequences are LGHDT and YNNKEL (reference sequence). The CDR3 runs to 14 residues. Trimming cost V 4 bases and J 9 bases, with 16 bases left between them. The CDR3 nucleotides read TGTGCCAGCAGCCCCGACAGGACCGGGGGCACCATATATTTT. This codes for CASSPDRTGGTIYF.

The CDR3 region is CASSPGGAPANYGYTF. The CDR3 DNA reads as TGTGCCAGCAGCCCGGGAGGGGCACCGGCTAACTATGGCTACACCTTC. The chain has TRBV7-2 and TRBJ1-2, with D possibly TRBD1 on 5 matching bases. Trimming removed 5 bases from V and 0 bases from J, with 16 bases in between. Germline CDR1 reads SGHTA; CDR2 reads FQGNSA. This CDR3 region has 16 residues. The full variable domain, its missing parts supplied by reference TRBV7-2 and TRBJ1-2, is GAGVSQSPSNKVTEKGKDVELRCDPISGHTALYWYRQSLGQGLEFLIYFQGNSAPDKSGLPSDRFSAERTGGSVSTLTIQRTQQEDSAVYLCASSPGGAPANYGYTFGSGTRLTVV.

CDR3 protein: CASGPGRTSGGETQYF. CDR3 DNA sequence: TGTGCCTCTGGACCGGGTCGGACTAGCGGGGGGGAGACCCAGTACTTC. V gene TRBV11-1 combines with J gene TRBJ2-5; 14 bases match TRBD2. With V trimmed by 11 bases and J by 5 bases, 13 bases remained unmatched. CDR1 and CDR2 from the germline V gene are SGHAT and FQDESV (reference sequence). The CDR3 extends over 16 amino acids.

The J gene is TRBJ2-4, the V gene TRBV12-2. TRBV12-2 is noted as a pseudogene. CDR3 length: 15 amino acids. DNA for the CDR3: TGTGCAAGTCGCTTAGCGAGGCCTAGTAGGGACATTCAGTACTTC. Translating gives CASRLARPSRDIQYF.

The genes are TRBV6-2 or TRBV6-3 and TRBJ1-6; 9 bases align to TRBD1. CDR3 length equals 14 residues. V was clipped by 6 bases and J by 10 bases; unmatched bases: 7. Germline-derived CDR1 and CDR2 are MNHEY and SVGEGT. Here the CDR3 reads CASSRDREGSPLHF. The CDR3 DNA reads as TGTGCCAGCAGCCGGGACAGGGAAGGGTCACCCCTCCACTTT.

This clone was recorded only once. This chain uses TRBV7-3 with TRBJ2-7; D possibly corresponds to TRBD1 (7 bases). V was clipped by 1 base and J by 3 bases, with 13 bases between them. The CDR3 is made up of 15 amino acids. The germline V gene encodes CDR1 SGHTA and CDR2 FQGTGA. CDR3 sequence: CASSLNPGGNYEQYF. DNA for the CDR3: TGTGCCAGCAGCTTAAACCCAGGGGGGAACTACGAGCAGTACTTC.

This clone was recorded a few times. V is TRBV11-1 and J is TRBJ1-1; unclear D gene. Germline V lookup: CDR1 SGHAT, CDR2 FQDESV (reference sequence). The length of the CDR3 is 15 residues. The ends were cut back, 5 bases at V and 1 base at J, with 14 bases in the middle. CDR3 amino acids: CASSESGGRNTEAFF. In DNA form, the CDR3 reads TGTGCCAGCAGCGAGAGCGGCGGGAGGAACACTGAAGCTTTCTTT. Full variable domain (rest looked up from reference TRBV11-1 and TRBJ1-1): EAEVAQSPRYKITEKSQAVAFWCDPISGHATLYWYRQILGQGPELLVQFQDESVVDDSQLPKDRFSAERLKGVDSTLKIQPAELGDSAMYLCASSESGGRNTEAFFGQGTRLTVV.

This sequence joins TRBV7-3 and TRBJ2-1, with 8 bases matching TRBD2. After removal of 5 bases from V and 0 bases from J, the junction contained 9 bases not matched to a gene. The CDR3 length is 17 residues. Germline lookup yields CDR1 SGHTA and CDR2 FQGTGA. CDR3 region: CASSRGGSRSSYNEQFF. The CDR3 nucleotides are TGTGCCAGCAGCCGGGGGGGATCTAGGAGCTCCTACAATGAGCAGTTCTTC.

The chain recombines TRBV5-5 with TRBJ1-6; 7 bases are a match to TRBD1. Germline V CDR1 and CDR2: SGHKS, YYEKEE (reference sequence). CDR3 size: 18 residues. The ends lost 5 bases at V and 0 bases at J; junction bases unmatched: 11. The CDR3 reads CASRQTGPPSSYNSPLHF. The CDR3 DNA reads as TGTGCCAGCAGGCAGACAGGGCCCCCTAGCTCCTATAATTCACCCCTCCACTTT.

The chain combines TRBV19 with TRBJ2-2, with D unresolved. The CDR3 totals 13 residues. The ends were cut back, 1 base at V and 4 bases at J, with 4 bases in the middle. Germline assignment: CDR1 LNHDA and CDR2 SQIVND (reference sequence). The CDR3 spells CASSIVVTGELFF. CDR3 sequence (DNA): TGTGCCAGTAGTATAGTGGTCACCGGGGAGCTGTTTTTT.

This sequence joins TRBV10-3 and TRBJ1-2, with a tentative D call TRBD1 (6 bases). The CDR3 sequence is 14 residues long. From germline, CDR1 is ENHRY and CDR2 SYGVKD. Trimming stripped 0 bases from V and 3 bases from J, with 8 bases between. This chain's CDR3 is CAISESGQHYGYTF. In DNA form, the CDR3 reads TGTGCCATCAGTGAGTCCGGACAGCACTATGGCTACACCTTC.